These 9 T cell receptor beta chains were sequenced from one sample in a study of tumor T cells in aggressive B-cell lymphoma. Here immunoSEQ multiplex PCR was the method, and the copy in TCRdb shows in-frame clones only, minus some. Of about 4,500 clones in the sample, roughly 90% were seen once. Sequenced input: tumor tissue. The origin of the receptors is an adult with diffuse large B cell lymphoma.

The chain recombines TRBV6-1 with TRBJ2-2, with TRBD1 matching over 8 bases. The V and J ends lost 6 bases and 6 bases, in that order; junction bases with no gene match: 3. The length of the CDR3 is 13 residues. Germline CDR1 is MNHNS and CDR2 is SASEGT. This CDR3 reads CASSPQGAGELFF. The CDR3 coding sequence is TGTGCCAGCAGCCCACAGGGGGCCGGGGAGCTGTTTTTT.

This rearrangement joins TRBV15 to TRBJ1-5; 10 nucleotides line up with TRBD1. V was clipped by 3 bases and J by 2 bases; unmatched bases: 13. The CDR3 length is 19 residues. Germline CDR1 LNHNV, CDR2 YYDKDF (reference sequence). CDR3 coding DNA: TGTGCCACCAGCAGGGGGGGGACAGGGGACGTATTTGGCAATCAGCCCCAGCATTTT. Translating gives CATSRGGTGDVFGNQPQHF.

This rearrangement joins TRBV5-1 to TRBJ2-7, with TRBD1 as a possible D gene (5 bases). This CDR3 spans 15 amino acids. The V and J ends lost 0 bases and 3 bases respectively, with 13 bases between them. Germline-derived CDR1 and CDR2 are SGHRS and YFSETQ. CDR3 nucleotide sequence: TGCGCCAGCAGCTTGGCCTGGGGCCGCTACTACGAGCAGTACTTC. Protein sequence: CASSLAWGRYYEQYF.

The rearrangement links TRBV6-6 to TRBJ1-2; D is unresolved. The germline V and J ends were trimmed by 2 bases and 3 bases, with 7 bases remaining between them. CDR3 size: 13 residues. Per germline, CDR1 MNHNY and CDR2 SVGAGI (reference sequence). CDR3 loop: CASSYEHDYGYTF. The CDR3 nucleotides read TGTGCCAGCAGTTACGAACATGACTATGGCTACACCTTC.

CDR3 sequence reads: CASSALDRTANYGYTF. The CDR3 DNA follows: TGTGCCAGCAGTGCTCTCGACAGGACGGCGAACTATGGCTACACCTTC. The chain uses TRBV6-6 and TRBJ1-2; possibly TRBD1 for D (6 bases). Germline V CDR1 and CDR2: MNHNY, SVGAGI (reference sequence). This CDR3 is built from 16 residues. Trimming took off 5 bases at V and 2 bases at J, with 18 bases between the two ends.

The chain uses TRBV5-1 and TRBJ2-7; TRBD1 matches 10 bases. CDR3 length equals 16 residues. The junction had 6 bases not matched to a gene; V was cut back by 2 bases and J by 1 base. Per germline, CDR1 SGHRS and CDR2 YFSETQ. The CDR3 DNA reads as TGCGCCAGCAGCTTTGGGGACAGGGGACTTTCCTACGAGCAGTACTTC. Protein: CASSFGDRGLSYEQYF.

Only a few counts were recorded for this clone. The chain employs TRBV5-1 and TRBJ1-1; 9 bases agree with TRBD1. This CDR3 region has 15 residues. CDR1 and CDR2 (germline): SGHRS, YFSETQ. Trimming cost V 0 bases and J 5 bases; bases outside gene matches: 5. CDR3 sequence reads: CASSLAGQGLTEAFF. The CDR3 DNA sequence: TGCGCCAGCAGCTTGGCCGGACAGGGGTTGACTGAAGCTTTCTTT.

The chain has TRBV9 and TRBJ2-3, with 11 nucleotides matching TRBD1. The CDR3 totals 15 residues. Germline V CDR1 and CDR2: SGDLS, YYNGEE. Trimming cost V 4 bases and J 3 bases; bases outside gene matches: 4. The CDR3: CASSSGDRGTDTQYF. The CDR3 region has the DNA TGTGCCAGCAGCTCTGGGGACAGGGGGACAGATACGCAGTATTTT.

The rearrangement uses TRBV7-9 and TRBJ2-3, with 7 positions matching TRBD1. V shed 1 base and J 6 bases; nucleotides not matched to a gene: 4. Germline CDR1 reads SEHNR; CDR2 reads FQNEAQ (reference sequence). The CDR3 is 14 amino acids. CDR3 amino acids: CASSLVQGLDTQYF. The CDR3 DNA follows: TGTGCCAGCAGCTTAGTACAGGGGCTCGATACGCAGTATTTT.